Below, 18 T cell receptor beta chains from the same sample are listed, as sequenced in a study of blood T cell repertoires in COVID-19. Generated by immunoSEQ multiplex PCR, the TCRdb table keeps only in-frame clones and is missing some. The sample lists 250,000 to 350,000 clones, approximately 91% occurring once. Sample: peripheral blood. These receptors all stem from a woman aged 25-40 years with COVID-19, enrolled during active disease.

The rearrangement joins TRBV6-5 to TRBJ2-2; D is unresolved. Germline CDR1 reads MNHEY; CDR2 reads SVGAGI. V was trimmed by 4 bases and J by 5 bases, leaving 5 bases between them. The CDR3 runs 12 residues. The CDR3 sequence: CASSSPTGELFF. The DNA of the CDR3 is TGTGCCAGCAGTTCTCCGACCGGGGAGCTGTTTTTT.

The rearrangement uses TRBV30 and TRBJ2-7, with D possibly being TRBD2 (6 bases). V was cut by 1 base and J by 5 bases, with 9 bases left in between. The CDR3 totals 12 residues. Germline V gene lookup returns CDR1 GTSNPN and CDR2 SVGIG (reference sequence). This chain's CDR3 is CAWSGLAHEQYF. CDR3 sequence (DNA): TGTGCCTGGAGTGGGCTAGCGCACGAGCAGTACTTC.

The chain recombines TRBV28 with TRBJ1-6; TRBD1 is a possible D gene (5 bases). The CDR3 has 14 amino acids. Trimming left V 7 bases short and J 6 bases short, with 13 bases between. The V gene's germline CDR1 is MDHEN and CDR2 SYDVKM. This CDR3 reads CASTEGASNSPLHF. The CDR3 DNA sequence: TGTGCCAGCACTGAAGGGGCATCTAATTCACCCCTCCACTTT.

This clone appeared a few times. Other DNA sequences in this specimen translate into the identical CDR3. The CDR3 region is CASSAGGDYGYTF. The CDR3 region has the DNA TGTGCCAGCAGTGCAGGGGGCGACTATGGCTACACCTTC. This chain links TRBV2 with TRBJ1-2; 8 bases agree with TRBD1. Germline trimming cut 4 bases from V and 3 bases from J; bases unmatched to any gene: 1. The germline gives CDR1 SNHLY, CDR2 FYNNEI. The CDR3 runs to 13 residues.

The V call is TRBV5-8, the J call TRBJ1-6; TRBD1 might be the D (6 bases). Trimming cost V 6 bases and J 10 bases, with 14 bases left between them. In germline, CDR1 is SGHTS, CDR2 YDEGEE. CDR3 length: 13 amino acids. This CDR3 reads CASKSTGPSPLHF. For the CDR3, the DNA is TGTGCCAGCAAGTCGACAGGTCCCTCACCCCTCCACTTT.

This chain uses TRBV5-6 with TRBJ2-1, with 9 bases that match TRBD1. V trimming: 7 bases; J trimming: 4 bases; junction bases outside the gene matches: 9. From germline, CDR1 is SGHDT and CDR2 YYEEEE. This CDR3 comprises 15 residues. This CDR3 is CASAAGTGIYNEQFF. The CDR3 coding sequence is TGTGCCAGCGCCGCCGGGACAGGGATATACAATGAGCAGTTCTTC.

This sequence joins TRBV21-1 and TRBJ2-5; TRBD2 is the table's D call and was not checked against the DNA. TRBV21-1 is a known pseudogene. The CDR3 covers 14 residues. CDR3 protein: CASPPLEGKETQYF. Written as DNA, the CDR3 is TGTGCCAGTCCTCCCCTTGAGGGCAAAGAGACCCAGTACTTC.

V gene TRBV9 combines with J gene TRBJ1-1; D unresolved. The CDR3 spans 14 residues. In germline, CDR1 is SGDLS, CDR2 YYNGEE. Trimming removed 5 bases from V and 4 bases from J, with 15 bases in between. Here the CDR3 DNA reads TGTGCCAGCAGTGAGAGGGTAGAGGCCACTGAAGCTTTCTTT. Residues: CASSERVEATEAFF.

Only one count was recorded for this clone. V is TRBV2 and J is TRBJ1-2, with 9 bases aligning to TRBD1. Per germline, CDR1 SNHLY and CDR2 FYNNEI. This CDR3 is built from 14 residues. V lost 1 base to trimming and J lost 7 bases; unmatched junction nucleotides: 4. The CDR3 protein is CASSEGTGESGYTF. Written as DNA, the CDR3 is TGTGCCAGCAGTGAAGGGACAGGGGAGTCTGGCTACACCTTC.

V usage is TRBV4-1 and J usage is TRBJ2-1, with 9 bases identical to TRBD2. The V and J ends lost 4 bases and 7 bases, in that order; junction bases with no gene match: 11. The CDR3 covers 16 residues. Germline V CDR1 and CDR2: MGHRA, YSYEKL. The CDR3 DNA reads TGCGCCAGCAGCCGGTGGAGCGGGGGGAGCGGGAATGAGCAGTTCTTC. It specifies CASSRWSGGSGNEQFF.

A few counts support this clone. The chain employs TRBV7-6 and TRBJ2-1, with D possibly being TRBD2 (6 bases). The V gene's germline CDR1 is SGHVS and CDR2 FNYEAQ. V dropped 0 bases and J dropped 7 bases, with 25 bases sitting between them. The CDR3 is 19 residues long. CDR3 DNA sequence: TGTGCCAGCAGCTTAGCCCCGGGACTCCATACCCTTTCTCATAATGAGCAGTTCTTC. It encodes CASSLAPGLHTLSHNEQFF.

The chain is built from TRBV5-1 and TRBJ1-3; D unclear. Trimming left V 0 bases short and J 2 bases short, with 3 bases between. This CDR3 has 13 residues. The V gene's germline CDR1 is SGHRS and CDR2 YFSETQ. CDR3 coding DNA: TGCGCCAGCAGCTTGGGAGCTGGAAACACCATATATTTT. It specifies CASSLGAGNTIYF.

The chain uses TRBV25-1 and TRBJ1-3; the D is unclear. The germline V and J ends were trimmed by 3 bases and 8 bases, with 14 bases remaining between them. The CDR3 extends over 14 amino acids. Germline V gene data show CDR1 as MGHDK and CDR2 as SYGVNS. CDR3 DNA: TGTGCCAGCAGTGAGTACCCGCTCGGGGACACCATATATTTT. Amino acids: CASSEYPLGDTIYF.

This clone was detected once. Other DNA sequences within the sample encode an identical CDR3. The CDR3: CASSLPGTEAFF. CDR3 coding DNA: TGTGCCAGCAGTTTACCGGGCACTGAAGCTTTCTTT. This chain uses TRBV28 with TRBJ1-1, with no clear D. Germline CDR1 MDHEN, CDR2 SYDVKM. V lost 2 bases to trimming and J lost 4 bases, with 5 bases between them. The CDR3 extends over 12 amino acids.

This rearrangement joins TRBV3-1 (or the pseudogene TRBV3-2) to TRBJ2-5; D is ambiguous. V lost 0 bases to trimming and J lost 5 bases, with 7 bases between them. Per germline, CDR1 LGHDT and CDR2 YNNKEL (reference sequence). This CDR3 region has 13 residues. CDR3 sequence (DNA): TGTGCCAGCAGCCAAGAACCGGAGGAGACCCAGTACTTC. Translated: CASSQEPEETQYF.

The DNA of the CDR3 is TGTGCCAGCAGCTTCGGACTAGCGGGAGACTACGAGCAGTACTTC. Protein: CASSFGLAGDYEQYF. This chain uses TRBV11-1 with TRBJ2-7; TRBD2 aligns across 13 bases. The CDR3 consists of 15 residues. The germline CDR1 and CDR2 sequences are SGHAT and FQDESV (reference sequence). V lost 3 bases to trimming and J lost 3 bases; unmatched junction nucleotides: 2. The full variable domain, rest sourced from reference TRBV11-1 and TRBJ2-7, is EAEVAQSPRYKITEKSQAVAFWCDPISGHATLYWYRQILGQGPELLVQFQDESVVDDSQLPKDRFSAERLKGVDSTLKIQPAELGDSAMYLCASSFGLAGDYEQYFGPGTRLTVT.

The CDR3 coding sequence is TGTGCCAGCAGCATTACAGGGGCCAACGAGCAGTACTTC. Amino acids: CASSITGANEQYF. The chain recombines TRBV5-5 with TRBJ2-7; 7 bases agree with TRBD1. CDR1 is SGHKS and CDR2 is YYEKEE in the germline V gene (reference sequence). The ends lost 4 bases at V and 5 bases at J; junction bases unmatched: 6. This CDR3 spans 13 amino acids. Using reference TRBV5-5 and TRBJ2-7 for the parts outside the CDR3, the full variable domain is DAGVTQSPTHLIKTRGQQVTLRCSPISGHKSVSWYQQVLGQGPQFIFQYYEKEERGRGNFPDRFSARQFPNYSSELNVNALLLGDSALYLCASSITGANEQYFGPGTRLTVT.

V is TRBV5-4 and J is TRBJ2-5, with 9 bases fitting TRBD1. CDR3 length: 15 amino acids. V lost 4 bases, J lost 5 bases, and 9 bases stayed unmatched. Germline CDR1 reads SGHNT; CDR2 reads YYREEE (reference sequence). CDR3 sequence: CASSTTGTGWETQYF. The CDR3 bases are TGTGCCAGCAGCACCACCGGGACAGGGTGGGAGACCCAGTACTTC.